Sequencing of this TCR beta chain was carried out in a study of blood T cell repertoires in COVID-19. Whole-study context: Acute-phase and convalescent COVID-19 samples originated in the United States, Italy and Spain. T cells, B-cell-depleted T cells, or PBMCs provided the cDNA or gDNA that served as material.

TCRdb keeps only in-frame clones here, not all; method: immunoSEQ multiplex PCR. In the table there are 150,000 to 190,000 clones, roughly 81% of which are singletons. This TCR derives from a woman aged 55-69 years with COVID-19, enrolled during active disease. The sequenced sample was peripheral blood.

The CDR3 DNA reads as TGTGCCAGCAGCTCCGGGGACAGACGATATAATTCACCCCTCCACTTT. It yields the protein CASSSGDRRYNSPLHF. This rearrangement joins TRBV5-5 to TRBJ1-6, with 7 positions matching TRBD1. With V trimmed by 3 bases and J by 4 bases, 7 bases remained unmatched. From germline, CDR1 is SGHKS and CDR2 YYEKEE (reference sequence). The CDR3 spans 16 residues.